Listed here are 3 T cell receptor beta chains from one sample, sequenced in a study of identifying expanded T cells in peripheral blood. Sequencing was performed with immunoSEQ multiplex PCR; in TCRdb, only in-frame clones are kept and a portion is missing. This sample has 70,000 to 95,000 clones, with 85% to 90% found just once. Sequencing was done on a sample of blood. Every receptor here comes from a person aged 18 to 70 in good health.

This clone occurred once. The V call is TRBV29-1, the J call TRBJ1-5; TRBD1 agrees at 7 bases. The trim removed 5 bases at V and 4 bases at J, leaving 5 bases unmatched. Germline V gene lookup returns CDR1 SQVTM and CDR2 ANQGSEA. The CDR3 is made up of 13 amino acids. CDR3 bases: TGCAGCGTTTCGACAGGGCGAAATCAGCCCCAGCATTTT. It is translated as CSVSTGRNQPQHF.

The V gene is TRBV14, the J gene TRBJ2-5; D might be TRBD1 or TRBD2, each matching 5 bases. The length of the CDR3 is 14 residues. The V end lost 5 bases, the J end lost 4 bases, and 14 bases lay between the germline ends. Germline V gene sequence: CDR1 SGHDN, CDR2 FVKESK. Here the CDR3 reads CASSTRAGRETQYF. As DNA, the CDR3 is TGTGCCAGCAGCACCCGGGCAGGGAGAGAGACCCAGTACTTC.

The chain couples TRBV5-4 to TRBJ2-2; weak D call: TRBD1 (6 bases). The V gene lost 2 bases and the J gene lost 3 bases, with 14 bases spanning the gap. The CDR3 runs 16 residues. Germline CDR1 SGHNT, CDR2 YYREEE (reference sequence). CDR3 loop: CASSLPPQGDTGELFF. The CDR3 coding sequence is TGTGCCAGCAGCTTACCACCACAGGGAGACACCGGGGAGCTGTTTTTT.